The present T cell receptor (beta chain) was sequenced within a study of T cells after yellow fever vaccination. The study's findings and limits: The booster response re-showed most primary clones: around 96% CD4, more than 70% CD8. Contaminating bulk clonotypes could be abundant in FACS-sorted repertoires.

Each CDR3 protein is one row after TCRdb ran MiXCR on the 5' RACE reads. Of approximately 90,000 distinct CDR3 sequences in the sample, about an eighth were seen once. Source: CD8+ T cells not binding an NS4B(214-222) dextramer, sorted from PBMCs, taken roughly 20 days after the first yellow fever vaccination. The sequence came from a man aged 18 to 30 who received the YFV17D yellow fever vaccine.

The CDR3 sequence: CASSLVWASSTDTQYF. The CDR3 DNA sequence: TGTGCCAGCAGCTTAGTATGGGCTTCTAGCACAGATACGCAGTATTTT. The chain links TRBV11-2 to TRBJ2-3; D not certain. This CDR3 contains 16 residues. Trimming cost V 1 base and J 0 bases, with 11 bases left between them. Germline CDR1 and CDR2: SGHAT and FQNNGV.